This entry features one T cell receptor (beta chain) sequence. Between the trimmed V and J ends, which lost 2 bases and 2 bases, there was a span of 4 bases. The CDR3 covers 12 residues. Germline V gives CDR1 ENHRY, CDR2 SYGVKD. This sample stems from a study of T cells after yellow fever vaccination. The wider study: SMART-Seq v4 Ultra Low Input handled preparation of low-cell-number fractions.

UMIs were added to TCR cDNA along with a universal primer site when it was made by 5'RACE template switching. TCRdb independently ran MiXCR on the 5' RACE reads; one entry per CDR3 protein. The sample shows more than 90,000 distinct CDR3 sequences, roughly 8.4% of them seen only once. Material: CD8+ T cells sorted from PBMCs, obtained 45 days after the yellow fever booster vaccination. The chain links TRBV10-3 to TRBJ2-7; no clear D gene. The source of this sequence is a man aged 30-40 years who received the YFV17D yellow fever vaccine. CDR3 coding DNA: TGTGCCATCAGTGAGGTCCCCTACGAGCAGTACTTC. It codes for CAISEVPYEQYF.